This T cell receptor beta chain appears in the sequencing data of a study of CD8 T cells in ankylosing spondylitis. Study results and limitations: Seemingly distinctive of ankylosing spondylitis blood was a TCR beta motif formed by eight highly homologous variants.

Regarding this clonotype: Antigen: not known.

Each CDR3 protein is one row after TCRdb ran MiXCR on the 5' RACE reads. The sample has 500,000 to 550,000 distinct CDR3 sequences; roughly 13% are singletons. CDR3 length: 18 amino acids. CDR1 and CDR2 (germline): SGHAT, FQNNGV. Losses at the gene ends were 5 bases for V and 3 bases for J; bases not matched to a gene: 15. The sequenced sample was blood, either unsorted or a sorted T cell fraction (not recorded which). The chain couples TRBV11-2 to TRBJ2-3; 9 bases map to TRBD2. This sequence was found in a male donor with ankylosing spondylitis. CDR3 region: CASSPRRQRGAGTDTQYF. CDR3 coding DNA: TGTGCCAGCAGCCCACGGCGTCAGCGGGGGGCCGGGACAGATACGCAGTATTTT.